These T cell receptor beta chains were read from a single sample in a study of vaccination effects on CD4 cells after COVID-19. Method: immunoSEQ multiplex PCR; TCRdb's copy keeps in-frame clones and lacks some. The sample lists under 20,000 clones, about 74% occurring once. These receptors have no identified antigens. The material sequenced was CD4+ T cells from PBMCs cultured with SARS-CoV-2 spike peptides, taken after COVID-19 vaccination. The source is a human donor who had a prior SARS-CoV-2 infection. The CDR3 runs from the conserved cysteine through the conserved F or W. The D gene is left open where the match is weak. Some rows have no size entry. The others give once, few or many, or a class for an expanded clone.

abundance: .; d_gene: TRBD2; v_gene: TRBV24-1; j_gene: TRBJ2-2; CDR3nt: TGTGCCACCAGAGGCGGGAGGGTAGGCACCGGGGAGCTGTTTTTT; CDR3aa: CATRGGRVGTGELFF
abundance: .; d_gene: TRBD1; v_gene: TRBV7-8; j_gene: TRBJ1-6; CDR3nt: TGTGCCAGCAGCGTCGGGACAGTAGCCACGAGCTCCTATAATTCACCCCTCCACTTT; CDR3aa: CASSVGTVATSSYNSPLHF
abundance: .; d_gene: .; v_gene: TRBV30; j_gene: TRBJ1-3; CDR3nt: TGTGCCTGGAGTCCACTAAACACCATATATTTT; CDR3aa: CAWSPLNTIYF
abundance: .; d_gene: .; v_gene: TRBV4-3; j_gene: TRBJ2-3; CDR3nt: TGCGCCAGCAGCCAAGAATGGCGCACAGATACGCAGTATTTT; CDR3aa: CASSQEWRTDTQYF
abundance: .; d_gene: TRBD1; v_gene: TRBV5-1; j_gene: TRBJ1-2; CDR3nt: TGCGCCAGCAGCTCCATGACAGGGGCGGATTCGTATGGCTACACCTTC; CDR3aa: CASSSMTGADSYGYTF
abundance: .; d_gene: .; v_gene: TRBV11-2; j_gene: TRBJ2-5; CDR3nt: TGTGCCAGCAGCTTTAATCGTGGTCGAGAGACCCAGTACTTC; CDR3aa: CASSFNRGRETQYF
abundance: .; d_gene: .; v_gene: TRBV6-5; j_gene: TRBJ1-5; CDR3nt: TGTGCCAGCTCCTCCCAGGTGAGGCAGCCCCAGCATTTT; CDR3aa: CASSSQVRQPQHF
abundance: .; d_gene: .; v_gene: TRBV7-3; j_gene: TRBJ1-1; CDR3nt: TGTGCCAGCAGCTCTACCGGGAGAACTGAAGCTTTCTTT; CDR3aa: CASSSTGRTEAFF
abundance: once; d_gene: TRBD2; v_gene: TRBV4-3; j_gene: TRBJ2-2; CDR3nt: TGCGCCAGCAGCCAAGGTCTAGCGGTTAGCACCGGGGAGCTGTTTTTT; CDR3aa: CASSQGLAVSTGELFF
abundance: few; d_gene: .; v_gene: TRBV18; j_gene: TRBJ1-2; CDR3nt: TGTGCCAGCTCACCAGAGGGGCAGGGGAGTCGCTACACCTTC; CDR3aa: CASSPEGQGSRYTF
abundance: .; d_gene: .; v_gene: TRBV5-5; j_gene: TRBJ1-4; CDR3nt: TGTGCCAGCAGCTTGTATACAGATAATGAAAAACTGTTTTTT; CDR3aa: CASSLYTDNEKLFF
abundance: .; d_gene: .; v_gene: TRBV5-1; j_gene: TRBJ2-5; CDR3nt: TGCGCCAGCAGCTTGGAGGGGCACGGGGTAGAGACCCAGTACTTC; CDR3aa: CASSLEGHGVETQYF
abundance: few; d_gene: .; v_gene: TRBV5-5; j_gene: TRBJ1-2; CDR3nt: TGTGCCAGCGGGACATCTACTAACTATGGCTACACCTTC; CDR3aa: CASGTSTNYGYTF
abundance: few; d_gene: .; v_gene: TRBV19; j_gene: TRBJ1-3; CDR3nt: TGTGCCAGTAGTATGGGACACAGGAAAGCAAACACCATATATTTT; CDR3aa: CASSMGHRKANTIYF
abundance: .; d_gene: TRBD1; v_gene: TRBV7-7; j_gene: TRBJ2-2; CDR3nt: TGTGCTAGCAGCCCGGGGACAGGGGATGTCACCGGGGAGCTGTTTTTT; CDR3aa: CASSPGTGDVTGELFF
abundance: .; d_gene: .; v_gene: TRBV7-9; j_gene: TRBJ2-5; CDR3nt: TGTGCCAGCAGCTTAGCGGAACTCGGGACCCAGTACTTC; CDR3aa: CASSLAELGTQYF
abundance: .; d_gene: TRBD2; v_gene: TRBV2; j_gene: TRBJ2-5; CDR3nt: TGTGCCAGCAGGACCGGGCTAGCGGGAGACCAGTACTTC; CDR3aa: CASRTGLAGDQYF
abundance: .; d_gene: .; v_gene: TRBV6-2/TRBV6-3; j_gene: TRBJ2-1; CDR3nt: TGTGCCAGCACCCCTTATATAGACGGCAATGAGCAGTTCTTC; CDR3aa: CASTPYIDGNEQFF
abundance: .; d_gene: TRBD2; v_gene: TRBV20-1; j_gene: TRBJ2-1; CDR3nt: TGCAGTGCTAGTTCCCCTAGCGGAAGCTCCTACAATGAGCAGTTCTTC; CDR3aa: CSASSPSGSSYNEQFF
abundance: few; d_gene: .; v_gene: TRBV5-1; j_gene: TRBJ2-5; CDR3nt: TGCGCCAGCAGCTCCCGGGGTGGGAGCGAAGAGACCCAGTACTTC; CDR3aa: CASSSRGGSEETQYF
abundance: .; d_gene: TRBD1; v_gene: TRBV24-1; j_gene: TRBJ1-2; CDR3nt: TGTGCCACCAGTGATGGAACTACAGGGGGCGTTTATAACAGCTATGGCTACACCTTC; CDR3aa: CATSDGTTGGVYNSYGYTF
abundance: .; d_gene: TRBD2; v_gene: TRBV19; j_gene: TRBJ2-1; CDR3nt: TGTGCCAGTAGTGCCCGGTCGATAGCGGGGGACTACAATGAGCAGTTCTTC; CDR3aa: CASSARSIAGDYNEQFF
abundance: few; d_gene: .; v_gene: TRBV4-2; j_gene: TRBJ1-4; CDR3nt: TGTGCCAGCAGCCTTCGACAGAGTTGGGAAAAACTGTTTTTT; CDR3aa: CASSLRQSWEKLFF